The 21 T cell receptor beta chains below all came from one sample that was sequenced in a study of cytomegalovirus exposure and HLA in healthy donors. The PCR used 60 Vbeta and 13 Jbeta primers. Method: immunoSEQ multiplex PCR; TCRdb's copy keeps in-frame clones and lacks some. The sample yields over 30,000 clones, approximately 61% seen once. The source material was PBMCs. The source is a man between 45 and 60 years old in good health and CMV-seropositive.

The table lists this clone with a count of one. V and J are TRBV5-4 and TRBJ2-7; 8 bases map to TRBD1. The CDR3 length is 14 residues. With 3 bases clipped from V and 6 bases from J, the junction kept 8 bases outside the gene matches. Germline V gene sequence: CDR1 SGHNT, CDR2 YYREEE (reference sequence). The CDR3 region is CASSSRDRGGEQYF. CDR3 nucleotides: TGTGCCAGCAGCTCGCGTGACAGGGGAGGCGAGCAGTACTTC.

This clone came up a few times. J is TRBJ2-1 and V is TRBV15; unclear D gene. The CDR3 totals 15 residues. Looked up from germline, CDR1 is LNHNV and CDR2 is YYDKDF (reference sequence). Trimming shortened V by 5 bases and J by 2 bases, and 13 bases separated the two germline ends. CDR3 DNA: TGTGCCACCAGCCAAGCGAAGCCCCCCTACAATGAGCAGTTCTTC. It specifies CATSQAKPPYNEQFF.

The CDR3 DNA sequence: TGTGCCAGCAGTAACACGGGAGGTGAGCAGTTCTTC. It translates to CASSNTGGEQFF. The chain joins TRBV6-5 to TRBJ2-1, with TRBD2 identical over 7 bases. V lost 5 bases, J lost 9 bases, and 4 bases stayed unmatched. The CDR3 has 12 amino acids. Per the germline V gene, CDR1 is MNHEY and CDR2 is SVGAGI.

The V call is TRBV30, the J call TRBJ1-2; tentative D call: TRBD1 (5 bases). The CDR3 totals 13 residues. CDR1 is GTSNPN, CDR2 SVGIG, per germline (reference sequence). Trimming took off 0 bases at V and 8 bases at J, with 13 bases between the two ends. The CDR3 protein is CAWSVSGRGGYTF. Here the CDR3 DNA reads TGTGCCTGGAGTGTATCAGGTAGGGGCGGCTACACCTTC.

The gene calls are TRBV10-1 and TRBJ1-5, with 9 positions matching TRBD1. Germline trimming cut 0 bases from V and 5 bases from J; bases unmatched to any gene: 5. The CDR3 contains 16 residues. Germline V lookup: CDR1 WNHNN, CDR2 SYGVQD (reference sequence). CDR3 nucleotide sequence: TGCGCCAGCAGTGAGTCGCCCACAGGGGGCGATCAGCCCCAGCATTTT. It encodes CASSESPTGGDQPQHF.

The CDR3 is CASSSPGQGFTEAFF. DNA for the CDR3: TGTGCCAGCAGCTCACCGGGACAGGGGTTCACTGAAGCTTTCTTT. The V call is TRBV7-8, the J call TRBJ1-1; 10 positions match TRBD1. Germline CDR1 is SGHVS and CDR2 is FQNEAQ. The CDR3 length is 15 residues. J was trimmed by 4 bases and V by 4 bases; bases with no gene match: 6. Supplemented by reference TRBV7-8 and TRBJ1-1, the full variable domain reads GAGVSQSPRYKVAKRGQDVALRCDPISGHVSLFWYQQALGQGPEFLTYFQNEAQLDKSGLPSDRFFAERPEGSVSTLKIQRTQQEDSAVYLCASSSPGQGFTEAFFGQGTRLTVV.

CDR3 coding DNA: TGCGCCAGCAGCTGGGGGACTTCCTACGAGCAGTACTTC. Translating it yields CASSWGTSYEQYF. V is TRBV5-1 and J is TRBJ2-7; D might be TRBD2 (6 bases). Germline V gene sequence: CDR1 SGHRS, CDR2 YFSETQ. This CDR3 comprises 13 residues. The V gene lost 3 bases and the J gene lost 1 base, with 8 bases spanning the gap.

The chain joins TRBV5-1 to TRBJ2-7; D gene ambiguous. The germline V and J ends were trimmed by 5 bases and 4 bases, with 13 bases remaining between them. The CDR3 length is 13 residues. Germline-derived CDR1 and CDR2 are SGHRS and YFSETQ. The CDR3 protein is CASSSAKLYEQYF. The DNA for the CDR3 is TGCGCCAGCAGTTCTGCCAAACTATACGAGCAGTACTTC.

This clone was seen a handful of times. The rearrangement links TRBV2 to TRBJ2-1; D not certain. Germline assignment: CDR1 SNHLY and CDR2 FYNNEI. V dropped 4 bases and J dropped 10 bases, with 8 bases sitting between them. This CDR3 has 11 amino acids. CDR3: CASSAQREQFF. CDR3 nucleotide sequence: TGTGCCAGCAGTGCGCAGAGGGAGCAGTTCTTC.

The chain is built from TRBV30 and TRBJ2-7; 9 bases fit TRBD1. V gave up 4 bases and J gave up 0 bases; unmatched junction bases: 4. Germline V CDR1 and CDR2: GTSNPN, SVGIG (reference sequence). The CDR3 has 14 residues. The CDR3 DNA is TGTGCCTGGACGAACAGGGGGCACTCCTACGAGCAGTACTTC. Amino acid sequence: CAWTNRGHSYEQYF.

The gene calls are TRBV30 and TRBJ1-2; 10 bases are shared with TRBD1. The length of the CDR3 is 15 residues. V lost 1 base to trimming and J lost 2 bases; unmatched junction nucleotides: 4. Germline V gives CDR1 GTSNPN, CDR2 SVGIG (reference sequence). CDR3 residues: CAWSDPGQGNYGYTF. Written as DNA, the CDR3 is TGTGCCTGGAGTGACCCGGGACAGGGGAACTATGGCTACACCTTC.

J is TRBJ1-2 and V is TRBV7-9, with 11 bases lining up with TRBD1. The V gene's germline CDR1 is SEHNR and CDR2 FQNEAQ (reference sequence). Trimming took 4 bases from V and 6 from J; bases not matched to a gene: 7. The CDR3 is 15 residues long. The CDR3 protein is CASSSAGDRGDGYTF. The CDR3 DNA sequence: TGTGCCAGCAGCTCCGCCGGGGACAGGGGGGATGGCTACACCTTC.

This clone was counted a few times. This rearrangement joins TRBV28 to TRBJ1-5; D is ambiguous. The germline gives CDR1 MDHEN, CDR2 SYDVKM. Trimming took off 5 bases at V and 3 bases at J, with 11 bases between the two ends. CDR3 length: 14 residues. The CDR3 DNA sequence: TGTGCCAGCAGTCCGCAACTTCCCAATCAGCCCCAGCATTTT. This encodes CASSPQLPNQPQHF.

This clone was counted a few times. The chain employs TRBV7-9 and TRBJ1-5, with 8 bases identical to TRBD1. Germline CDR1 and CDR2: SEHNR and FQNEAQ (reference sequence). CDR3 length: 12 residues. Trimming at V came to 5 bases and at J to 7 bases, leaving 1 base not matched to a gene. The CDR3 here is CASSDRGQPQHF. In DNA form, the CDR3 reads TGTGCCAGCAGCGACAGGGGACAGCCCCAGCATTTT.

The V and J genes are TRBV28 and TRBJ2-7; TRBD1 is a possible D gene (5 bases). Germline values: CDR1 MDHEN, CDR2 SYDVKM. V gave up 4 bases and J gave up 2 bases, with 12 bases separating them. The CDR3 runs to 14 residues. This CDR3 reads CASSSTGLPYEQYF. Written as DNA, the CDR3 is TGTGCCAGCAGTTCCACAGGTTTGCCCTACGAGCAGTACTTC.

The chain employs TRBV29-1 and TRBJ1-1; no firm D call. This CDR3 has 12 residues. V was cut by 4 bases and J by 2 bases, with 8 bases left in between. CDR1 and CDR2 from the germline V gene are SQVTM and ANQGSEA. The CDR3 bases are TGCAGCGTTGGTCAGGTAAACACTGAAGCTTTCTTT. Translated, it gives CSVGQVNTEAFF.

Here the CDR3 reads CASSVTPNEQFF. The CDR3 bases are TGTGCCAGCAGTGTGACTCCAAATGAGCAGTTCTTC. This sequence joins TRBV25-1 and TRBJ2-1; D unresolved. The CDR3 loop spans 12 amino acids. With 4 bases removed from V and 7 bases from J, the gap between germline ends came to 8 bases. Germline assignment: CDR1 MGHDK and CDR2 SYGVNS.

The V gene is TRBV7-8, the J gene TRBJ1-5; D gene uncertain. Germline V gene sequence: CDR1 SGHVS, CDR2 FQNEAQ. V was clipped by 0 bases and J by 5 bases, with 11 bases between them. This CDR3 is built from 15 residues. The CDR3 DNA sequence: TGTGCCAGCAGCTTAGCCGGAGTGGCCCATCAGCCCCAGCATTTT. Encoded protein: CASSLAGVAHQPQHF.

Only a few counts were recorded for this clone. For the CDR3, the DNA is TGTGCCAGCAATCGGGGGACGGGGAACTCTGGAAACACCATATATTTT. This encodes CASNRGTGNSGNTIYF. This chain uses TRBV28 with TRBJ1-3; maybe TRBD1 (5 bases). Trimming stripped 7 bases from V and 0 bases from J, with 16 bases between. Germline CDR1 MDHEN, CDR2 SYDVKM. CDR3 size: 16 residues.

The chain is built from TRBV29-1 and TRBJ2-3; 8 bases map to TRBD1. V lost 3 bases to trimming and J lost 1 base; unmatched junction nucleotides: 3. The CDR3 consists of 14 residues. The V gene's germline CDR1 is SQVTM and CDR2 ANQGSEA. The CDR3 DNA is TGCAGCGTTGAGACAGGGGAGGGCACAGATACGCAGTATTTT. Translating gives CSVETGEGTDTQYF.

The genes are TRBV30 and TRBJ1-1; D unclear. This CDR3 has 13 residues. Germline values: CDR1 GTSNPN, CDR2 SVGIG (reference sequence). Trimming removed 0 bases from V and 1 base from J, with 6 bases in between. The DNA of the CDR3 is TGTGCCTGGAGTGTAGGCGGGAACACTGAAGCTTTCTTT. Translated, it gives CAWSVGGNTEAFF.